This T cell receptor (beta chain) came from a study of shared clonotypes between healthy human individuals. Here immunoSEQ multiplex PCR was the method, and the copy in TCRdb shows in-frame clones only, minus some. This sample has approximately 350,000 clones, with approximately 96% found just once. The CDR3 contains 12 residues. CDR1 SGHNT and CDR2 YYREEE come from the germline V gene (reference sequence). Trimming shortened V by 1 base and J by 11 bases, and 12 bases separated the two germline ends. CD8 memory pooled CD45RO+ cells and CCR7-negative CD45RA+ TemRA cells. The chain links TRBV5-4 to TRBJ1-1; TRBD1 is a possible D gene (6 bases). The sample consisted of memory CD8+ T cells sorted from blood. Noted subset: CD45RO+ cells pooled with CCR7-negative TemRA cells. This sequence was found in a man aged 25-45 years in good health. As DNA, the CDR3 is TGTGCCAGCAGCTTGTCAGGGGAATTTGCTTTCTTT. Encoded protein: CASSLSGEFAFF.